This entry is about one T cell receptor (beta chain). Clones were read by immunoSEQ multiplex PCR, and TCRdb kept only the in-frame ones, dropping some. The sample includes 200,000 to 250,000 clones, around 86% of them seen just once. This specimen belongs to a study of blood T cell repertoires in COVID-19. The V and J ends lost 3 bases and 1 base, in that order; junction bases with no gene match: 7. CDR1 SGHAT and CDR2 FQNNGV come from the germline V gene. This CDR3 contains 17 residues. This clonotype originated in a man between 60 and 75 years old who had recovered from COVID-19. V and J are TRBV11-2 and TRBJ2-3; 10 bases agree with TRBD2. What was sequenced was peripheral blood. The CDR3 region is CASSFVKLAGGTDTQYF. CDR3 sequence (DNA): TGTGCCAGCAGCTTTGTTAAGCTAGCGGGAGGCACAGATACGCAGTATTTT.